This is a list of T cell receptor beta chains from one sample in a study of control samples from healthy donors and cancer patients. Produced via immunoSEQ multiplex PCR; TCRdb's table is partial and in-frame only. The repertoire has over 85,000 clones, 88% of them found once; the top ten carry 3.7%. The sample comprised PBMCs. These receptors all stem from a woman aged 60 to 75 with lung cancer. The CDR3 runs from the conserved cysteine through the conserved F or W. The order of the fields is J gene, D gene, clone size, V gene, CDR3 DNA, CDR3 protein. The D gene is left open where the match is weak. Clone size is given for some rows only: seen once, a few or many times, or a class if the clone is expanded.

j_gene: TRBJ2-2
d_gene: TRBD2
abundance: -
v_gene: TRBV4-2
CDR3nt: TGTGCCAGCAGCCCCTTGAGGTCGCTAGCGGGGGGGCAGGGCACCGGGGAGCTGTTTTTT
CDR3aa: CASSPLRSLAGGQGTGELFF

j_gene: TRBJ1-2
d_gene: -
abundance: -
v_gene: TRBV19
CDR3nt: TGTGCCAGTAGTATCCTGGGGGGGGTTGGCTACACCTTC
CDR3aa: CASSILGGVGYTF

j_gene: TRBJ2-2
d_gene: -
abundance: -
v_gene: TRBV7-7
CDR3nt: TGTGCTAGCAGCCCCGGGACGGGGAACACCGGGGAGCTGTTTTTT
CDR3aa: CASSPGTGNTGELFF

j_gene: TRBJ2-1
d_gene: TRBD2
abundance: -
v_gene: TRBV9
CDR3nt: TGTGCCAGCAGCCCATCCGGACTAGCGGGAGATCGTCGGCAGTTCTTC
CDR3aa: CASSPSGLAGDRRQFF

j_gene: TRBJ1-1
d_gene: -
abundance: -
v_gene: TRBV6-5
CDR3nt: TGTGCCAGCGTCAACCTTGTCAGGGCGAACACTGAAGCTTTCTTT
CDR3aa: CASVNLVRANTEAFF

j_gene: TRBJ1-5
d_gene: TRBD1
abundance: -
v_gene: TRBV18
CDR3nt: TGTGCCAGCTCACCACAATTTTCAGGGGGAGGCAATCAGCCCCAGCATTTT
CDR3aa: CASSPQFSGGGNQPQHF

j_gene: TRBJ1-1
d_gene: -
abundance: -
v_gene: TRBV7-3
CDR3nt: TGTGCCAGCAGCTTAGAGGGCCGCGGGATTACTGAAGCTTTCTTT
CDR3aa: CASSLEGRGITEAFF

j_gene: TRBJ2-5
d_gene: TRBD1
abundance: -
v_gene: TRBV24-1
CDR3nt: TGTGCCACCAGTGATTTGCAAGGGACAGGGAGCCAAGAGACCCAGTACTTC
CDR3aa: CATSDLQGTGSQETQYF

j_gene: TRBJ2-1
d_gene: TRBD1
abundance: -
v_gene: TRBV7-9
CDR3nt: TGTGCCAGCAGCGCGAGACAGGGTGCCTACAATGAGCAGTTCTTC
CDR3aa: CASSARQGAYNEQFF

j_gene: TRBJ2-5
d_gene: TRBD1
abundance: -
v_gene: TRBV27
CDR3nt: TGTGCCAGCAGGTTAACAGGGGCTGAGACCCAGTACTTC
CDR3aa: CASRLTGAETQYF

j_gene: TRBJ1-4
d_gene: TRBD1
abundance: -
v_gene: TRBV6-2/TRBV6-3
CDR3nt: TGTGCCAGCAGTTACTCGACAGGGGGGGACGAAAAACTGTTTTTT
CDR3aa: CASSYSTGGDEKLFF

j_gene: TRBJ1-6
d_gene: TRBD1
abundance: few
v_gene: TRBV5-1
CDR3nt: TGCGCCAGCAGCTTGCAAGGGGGCAATTCACCCCTCCACTTT
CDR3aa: CASSLQGGNSPLHF

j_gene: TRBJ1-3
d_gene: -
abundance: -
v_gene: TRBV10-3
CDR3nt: TGTGCCATCAGTCAGGACGTTGGCTCTGGAAACACCATATATTTT
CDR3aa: CAISQDVGSGNTIYF

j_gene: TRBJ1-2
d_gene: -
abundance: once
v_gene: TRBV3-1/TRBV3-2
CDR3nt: TGTGCCAGCAGCCAAGACGTCTATGGCTACACCTTC
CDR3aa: CASSQDVYGYTF

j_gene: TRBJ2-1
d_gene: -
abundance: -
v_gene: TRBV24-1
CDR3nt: TGTGCCACCTCATCGGGTTACAGTGAGCAGTTCTTC
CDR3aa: CATSSGYSEQFF

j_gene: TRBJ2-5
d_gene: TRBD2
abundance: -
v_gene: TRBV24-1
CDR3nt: TGTGCCACCAGTGATGGGACTAGCGGCCCCCTCAAGGGAGAGACCCAGTACTTC
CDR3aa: CATSDGTSGPLKGETQYF

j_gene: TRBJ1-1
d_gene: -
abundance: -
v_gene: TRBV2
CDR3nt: TGTGCCAGCAACCCTGGACAGCCGGGCACTGAAGCTTTCTTT
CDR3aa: CASNPGQPGTEAFF

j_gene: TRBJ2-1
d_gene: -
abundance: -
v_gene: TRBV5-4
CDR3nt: TGTGCCAGCAGCTTGATACAGGGTAGGGAGCAGTTCTTC
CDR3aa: CASSLIQGREQFF

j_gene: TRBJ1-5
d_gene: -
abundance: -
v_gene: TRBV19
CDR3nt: TGTGCCAGTAGTATCGGGCAGGGTCAGCCCCAGCATTTT
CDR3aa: CASSIGQGQPQHF

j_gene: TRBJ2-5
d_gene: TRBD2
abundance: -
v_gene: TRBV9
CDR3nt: TGTGCCAGCAGCTCCCGGGAGGGAGAGACCCAGTACTTC
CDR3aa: CASSSREGETQYF

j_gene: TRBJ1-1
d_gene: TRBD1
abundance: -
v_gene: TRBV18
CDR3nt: TGTGCCAGCTCACCGCCAACTCAAGCTGACAGGGGCTTATATGAAGCTTTCTTT
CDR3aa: CASSPPTQADRGLYEAFF

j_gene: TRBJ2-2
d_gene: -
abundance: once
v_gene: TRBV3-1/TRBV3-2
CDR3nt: TGTGCCAGCAGCCAAGATCAAGGACTAAGATTCGGGGAGCTGTTTTTT
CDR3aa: CASSQDQGLRFGELFF

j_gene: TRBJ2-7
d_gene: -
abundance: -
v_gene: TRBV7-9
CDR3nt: TGTGCCAGCAGCTTAGCTGCCAGGGAGCTTGGGGGGGAGCAGTACTTC
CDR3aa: CASSLAARELGGEQYF

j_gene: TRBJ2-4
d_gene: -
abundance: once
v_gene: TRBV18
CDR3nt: TGTGCCAGCTCACCCCCCAATGTGGGAGGCACTTTAGCCAAAAACATTCAGTACTTC
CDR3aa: CASSPPNVGGTLAKNIQYF

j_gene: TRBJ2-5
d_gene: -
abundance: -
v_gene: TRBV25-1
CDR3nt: TGTGCCAGCAGTGAATCTGGCGGGGAGACCCAGTACTTC
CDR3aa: CASSESGGETQYF

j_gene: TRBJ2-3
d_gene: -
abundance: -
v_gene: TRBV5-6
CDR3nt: TGTGCCAGCAGCTTGGTCCCGGGCCCCGGGCATACGCAGTATTTT
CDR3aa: CASSLVPGPGHTQYF

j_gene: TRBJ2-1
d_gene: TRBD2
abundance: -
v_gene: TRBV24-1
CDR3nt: TGTGCCACCAGTCTAGCGGGAGATTTGTACAATGAGCAGTTCTTC
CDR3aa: CATSLAGDLYNEQFF

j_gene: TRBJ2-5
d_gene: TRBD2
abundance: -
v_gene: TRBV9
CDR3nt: TGTGCCAGCAGCGAGGCTACTCCTAGCGGGGGCGGGGTCTGGCAAGAGACCCAGTACTTC
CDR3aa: CASSEATPSGGGVWQETQYF

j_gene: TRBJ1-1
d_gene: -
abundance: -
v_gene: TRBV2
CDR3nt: TGTGCCAGCAGGGCCCAGGGGAGGTTCGGTGAAGCTTTCTTT
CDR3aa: CASRAQGRFGEAFF

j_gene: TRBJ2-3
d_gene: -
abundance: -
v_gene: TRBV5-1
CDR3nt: TGCGCCAGCAGCTTGGGCGCAGTTGGACCTAGCACAGATACGCAGTATTTT
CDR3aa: CASSLGAVGPSTDTQYF

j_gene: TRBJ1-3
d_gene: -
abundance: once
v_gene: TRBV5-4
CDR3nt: TGTGCCAGCAGCGCCGCAGGGGCTGGAAACACCATATATTTT
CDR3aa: CASSAAGAGNTIYF

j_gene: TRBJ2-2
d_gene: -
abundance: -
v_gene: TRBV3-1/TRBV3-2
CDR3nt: TGTGCCAGCGGTCATACCGGGGAGCTGTTTTTT
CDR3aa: CASGHTGELFF

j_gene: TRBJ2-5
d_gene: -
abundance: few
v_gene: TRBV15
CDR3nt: TGTGCCACCAGCAGTAGGGGGGCGGTGGAGACCCAGTACTTC
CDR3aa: CATSSRGAVETQYF

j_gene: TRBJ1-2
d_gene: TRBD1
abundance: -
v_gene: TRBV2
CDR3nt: TGTGCCAGCAGGCGACAGGGGAGCGGTGCATATGGCTACACCTTC
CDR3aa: CASRRQGSGAYGYTF

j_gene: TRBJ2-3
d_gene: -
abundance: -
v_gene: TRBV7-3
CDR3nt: TGTGCCAGCAGCTTAACGGGGACAGATACGCAGTATTTT
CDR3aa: CASSLTGTDTQYF

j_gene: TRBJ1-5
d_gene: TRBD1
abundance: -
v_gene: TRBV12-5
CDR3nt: TGTGCTAGTGGTTTGGGACAGGGAGATCAGCCCCAGCATTTT
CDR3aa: CASGLGQGDQPQHF

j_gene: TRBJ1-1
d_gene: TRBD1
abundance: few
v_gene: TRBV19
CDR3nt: TGTGCCAGTTCCGACAGGGGGCGAGACACTGAAGCTTTCTTT
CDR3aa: CASSDRGRDTEAFF

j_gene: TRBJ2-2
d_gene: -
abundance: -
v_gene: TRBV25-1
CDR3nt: TGTGCCAGCAGTCACCCCCCGGGACTCAACACCGGGGAGCTGTTTTTT
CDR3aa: CASSHPPGLNTGELFF

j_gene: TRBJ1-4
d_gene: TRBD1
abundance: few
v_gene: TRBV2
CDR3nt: TGTGCCAGCAGTGATCCAACGACAGGGACTCCTGAAAAACTGTTTTTT
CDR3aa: CASSDPTTGTPEKLFF

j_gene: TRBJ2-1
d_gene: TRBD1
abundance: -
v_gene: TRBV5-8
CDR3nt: TGTGCCAGCAGCTTGGGACAGGGAAACAATGAGCAGTTCTTC
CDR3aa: CASSLGQGNNEQFF

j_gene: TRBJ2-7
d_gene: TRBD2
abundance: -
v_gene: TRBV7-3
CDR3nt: TGTGCCAGCAGCCCTGGGGGCGGGAGGGCCAACCAGTACGAGCAGTACTTC
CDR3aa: CASSPGGGRANQYEQYF

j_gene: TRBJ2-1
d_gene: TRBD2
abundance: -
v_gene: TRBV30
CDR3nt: TGTGCCTGGAGTCCCCTGGGAGTAGCGGGAGTGGGTGAGCAGTTCTTC
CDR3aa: CAWSPLGVAGVGEQFF

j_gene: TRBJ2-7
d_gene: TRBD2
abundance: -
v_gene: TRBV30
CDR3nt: TGTGCCTCCGGGACTAGAATCAACGAGCAGTACTTC
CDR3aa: CASGTRINEQYF

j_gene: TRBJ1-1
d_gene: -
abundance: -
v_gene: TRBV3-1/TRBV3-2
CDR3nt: TGTGCCAGCAGCCAGTACAGGGCCGGGGAAGCTTTCTTT
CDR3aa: CASSQYRAGEAFF

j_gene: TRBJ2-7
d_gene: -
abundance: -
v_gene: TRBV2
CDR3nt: TGTGCCAGCAGTGAAAGGGTTTCCTACGAGCAGTACTTC
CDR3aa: CASSERVSYEQYF

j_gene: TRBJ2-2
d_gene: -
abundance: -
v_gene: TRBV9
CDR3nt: TGTGCCAGCAGCCTCGGGACGGTTAGAACCGGGGAGCTGTTTTTT
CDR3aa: CASSLGTVRTGELFF

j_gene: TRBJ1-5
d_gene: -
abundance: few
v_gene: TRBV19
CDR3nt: TGTGCCACCCAGCTACAGGGAAATCAGCCCCAGCATTTT
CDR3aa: CATQLQGNQPQHF

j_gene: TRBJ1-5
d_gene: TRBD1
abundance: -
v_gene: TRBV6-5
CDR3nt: TGTGCCAGCAGTTCGACAGGGAACGATCAGCCCCAGCATTTT
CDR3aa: CASSSTGNDQPQHF

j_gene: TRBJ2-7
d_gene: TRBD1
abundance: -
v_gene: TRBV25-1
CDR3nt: TGTGCCAGCAGTAGGGACAGGGGCTTCTACGAGCAGTACTTC
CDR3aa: CASSRDRGFYEQYF

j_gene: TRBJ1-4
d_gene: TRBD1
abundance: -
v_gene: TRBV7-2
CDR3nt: TGTGCCAGCAGCTTAGGCGGGACAGGCCCAACTAATGAAAAACTGTTTTTT
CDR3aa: CASSLGGTGPTNEKLFF